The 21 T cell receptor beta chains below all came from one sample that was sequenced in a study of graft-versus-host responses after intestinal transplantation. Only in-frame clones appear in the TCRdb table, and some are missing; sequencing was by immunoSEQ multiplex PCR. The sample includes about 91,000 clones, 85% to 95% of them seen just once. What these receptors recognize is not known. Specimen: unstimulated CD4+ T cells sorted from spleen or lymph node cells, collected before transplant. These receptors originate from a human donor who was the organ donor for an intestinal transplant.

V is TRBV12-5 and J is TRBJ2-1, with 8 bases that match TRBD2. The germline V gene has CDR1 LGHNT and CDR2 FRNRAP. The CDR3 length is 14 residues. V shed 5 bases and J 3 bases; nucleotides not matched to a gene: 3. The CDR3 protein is CASGPGLVYNEQFF. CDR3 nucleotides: TGTGCTAGTGGTCCGGGACTAGTCTACAATGAGCAGTTCTTC.

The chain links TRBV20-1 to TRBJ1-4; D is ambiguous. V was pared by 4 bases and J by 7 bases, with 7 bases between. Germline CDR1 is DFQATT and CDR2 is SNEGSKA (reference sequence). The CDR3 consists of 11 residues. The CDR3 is CSATQVEKLFF. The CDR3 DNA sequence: TGCAGTGCTACCCAGGTTGAAAAACTGTTTTTT.

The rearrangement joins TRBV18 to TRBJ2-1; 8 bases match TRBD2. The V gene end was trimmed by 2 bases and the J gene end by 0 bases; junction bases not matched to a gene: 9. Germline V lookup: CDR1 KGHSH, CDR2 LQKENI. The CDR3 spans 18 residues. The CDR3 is CASSPKHGGDDSYNEQFF. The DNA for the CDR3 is TGTGCCAGCTCACCAAAACACGGGGGGGACGACTCCTACAATGAGCAGTTCTTC.

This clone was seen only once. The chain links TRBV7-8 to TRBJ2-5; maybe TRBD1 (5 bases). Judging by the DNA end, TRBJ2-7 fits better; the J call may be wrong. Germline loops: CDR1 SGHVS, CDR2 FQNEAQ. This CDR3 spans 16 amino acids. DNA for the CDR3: TGTGCCAGCAGCCTCAACGTAGGGGCCCGATCCTACGAGCAGTACTTC. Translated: CASSLNVGARSYEQYF.

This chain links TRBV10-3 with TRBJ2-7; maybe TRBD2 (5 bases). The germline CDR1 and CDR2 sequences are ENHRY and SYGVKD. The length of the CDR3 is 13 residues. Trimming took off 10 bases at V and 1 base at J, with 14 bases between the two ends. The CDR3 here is CATRFSDSYEQYF. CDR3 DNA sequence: TGTGCCACCCGGTTTAGCGATTCCTACGAGCAGTACTTC.

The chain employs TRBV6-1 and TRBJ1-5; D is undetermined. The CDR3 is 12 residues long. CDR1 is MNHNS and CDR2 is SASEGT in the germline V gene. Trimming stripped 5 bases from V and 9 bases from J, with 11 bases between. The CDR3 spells CASSFALAPQHF. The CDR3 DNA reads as TGTGCCAGCAGTTTCGCTTTAGCGCCCCAGCATTTT.

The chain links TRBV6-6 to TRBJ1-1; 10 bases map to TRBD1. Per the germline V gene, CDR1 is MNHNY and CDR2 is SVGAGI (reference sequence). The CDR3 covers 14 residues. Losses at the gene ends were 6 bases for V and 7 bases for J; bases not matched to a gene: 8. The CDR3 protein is CASRQDRGLGEAFF. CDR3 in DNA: TGTGCCAGCAGACAAGACAGGGGGCTAGGTGAAGCTTTCTTT.

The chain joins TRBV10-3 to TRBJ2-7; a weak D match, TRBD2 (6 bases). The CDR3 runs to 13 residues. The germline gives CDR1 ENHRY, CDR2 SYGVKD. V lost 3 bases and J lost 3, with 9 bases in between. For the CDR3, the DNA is TGTGCCATCAGTGAAGGGACTCACTACGAGCAGTACTTC. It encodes CAISEGTHYEQYF.

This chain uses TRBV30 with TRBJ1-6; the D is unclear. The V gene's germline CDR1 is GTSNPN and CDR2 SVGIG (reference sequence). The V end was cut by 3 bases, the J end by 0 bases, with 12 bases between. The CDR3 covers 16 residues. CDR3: CAWRLYGVSYNSPLHF. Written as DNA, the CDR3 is TGTGCCTGGAGGCTATACGGGGTCTCCTATAATTCACCCCTCCACTTT.

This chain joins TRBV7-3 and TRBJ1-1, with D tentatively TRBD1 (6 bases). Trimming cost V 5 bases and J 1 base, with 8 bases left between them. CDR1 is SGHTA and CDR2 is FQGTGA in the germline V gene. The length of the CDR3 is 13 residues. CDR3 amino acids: CASSRGANTEAFF. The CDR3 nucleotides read TGTGCCAGCAGCCGGGGGGCGAACACTGAAGCTTTCTTT.

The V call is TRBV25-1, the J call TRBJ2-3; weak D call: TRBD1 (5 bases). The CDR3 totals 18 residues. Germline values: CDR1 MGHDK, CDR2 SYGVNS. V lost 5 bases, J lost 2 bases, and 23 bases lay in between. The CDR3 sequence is CASSSSPSRVPHTDTQYF. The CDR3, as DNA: TGTGCCAGCAGTTCCTCCCCGTCCAGGGTTCCACACACAGATACGCAGTATTTT.

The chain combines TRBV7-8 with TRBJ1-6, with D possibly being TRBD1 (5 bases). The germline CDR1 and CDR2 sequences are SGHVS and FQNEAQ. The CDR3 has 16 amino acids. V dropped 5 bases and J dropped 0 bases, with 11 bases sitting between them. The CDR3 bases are TGTGCCAGCAGCCGGACACATAGCTCCTATAATTCACCCCTCCACTTT. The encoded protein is CASSRTHSSYNSPLHF.

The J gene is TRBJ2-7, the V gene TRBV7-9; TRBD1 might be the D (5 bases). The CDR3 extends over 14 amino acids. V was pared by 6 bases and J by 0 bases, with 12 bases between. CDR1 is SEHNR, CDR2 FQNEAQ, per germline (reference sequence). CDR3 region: CASRSGQSSYEQYF. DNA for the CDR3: TGTGCCAGCAGATCCGGACAAAGCTCCTACGAGCAGTACTTC.

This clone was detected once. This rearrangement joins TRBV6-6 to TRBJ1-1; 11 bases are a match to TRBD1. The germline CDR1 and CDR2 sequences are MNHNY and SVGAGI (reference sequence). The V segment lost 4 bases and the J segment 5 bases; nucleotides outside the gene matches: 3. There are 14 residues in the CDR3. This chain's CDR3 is CASSLDRGQTEAFF. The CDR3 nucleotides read TGTGCCAGCAGTTTGGACAGGGGGCAAACTGAAGCTTTCTTT.

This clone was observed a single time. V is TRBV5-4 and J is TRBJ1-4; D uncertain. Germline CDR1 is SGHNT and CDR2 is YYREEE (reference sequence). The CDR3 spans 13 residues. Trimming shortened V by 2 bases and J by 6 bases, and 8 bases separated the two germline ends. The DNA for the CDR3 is TGTGCCAGCAGCTTTTTCGGTCATGAAAAACTGTTTTTT. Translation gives CASSFFGHEKLFF.

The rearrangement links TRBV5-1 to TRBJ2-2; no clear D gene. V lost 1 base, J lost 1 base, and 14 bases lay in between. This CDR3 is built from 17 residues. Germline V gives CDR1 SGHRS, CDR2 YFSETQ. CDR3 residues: CASSLSPGMENTGELFF. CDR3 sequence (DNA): TGCGCCAGCAGCTTGTCTCCAGGAATGGAGAACACCGGGGAGCTGTTTTTT.

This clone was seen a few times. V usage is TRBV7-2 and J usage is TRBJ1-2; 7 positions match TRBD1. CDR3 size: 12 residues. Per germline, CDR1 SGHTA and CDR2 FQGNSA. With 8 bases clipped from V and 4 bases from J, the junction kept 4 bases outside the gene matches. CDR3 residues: CASGDRVYGYTF. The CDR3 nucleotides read TGTGCCAGCGGAGACAGGGTCTATGGCTACACCTTC.

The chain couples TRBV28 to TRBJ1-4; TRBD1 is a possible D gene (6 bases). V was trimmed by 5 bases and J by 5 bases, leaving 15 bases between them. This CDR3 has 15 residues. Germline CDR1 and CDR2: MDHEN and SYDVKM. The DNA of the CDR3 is TGTGCCAGCAGTCCCGGGGGGGCAGGGAATGAAAAACTGTTTTTT. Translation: CASSPGGAGNEKLFF.

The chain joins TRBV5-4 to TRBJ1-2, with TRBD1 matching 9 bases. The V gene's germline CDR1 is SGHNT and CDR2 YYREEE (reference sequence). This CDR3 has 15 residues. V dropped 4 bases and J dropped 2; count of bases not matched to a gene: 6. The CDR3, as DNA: TGTGCCAGCAGCCCGGCCGGGACAGGGAACTATGGCTACACCTTC. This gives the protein CASSPAGTGNYGYTF.

The CDR3 DNA sequence: TGTGCCAGTAGTACCTCGGGTAGGGGGGAGCTGTTTTTT. It codes for CASSTSGRGELFF. The rearrangement uses TRBV19 and TRBJ2-2; D unclear. The V and J ends lost 4 bases and 8 bases respectively, with 11 bases between them. Germline V CDR1 and CDR2: LNHDA, SQIVND (reference sequence). CDR3 size: 13 residues.

The DNA for the CDR3 is TGCGCCAGCAGCTTGGCCGGGGGAGGTTTAGTTAACACCGGGGAGCTGTTTTTT. Translated, it gives CASSLAGGGLVNTGELFF. The J gene is TRBJ2-2, the V gene TRBV5-1; D might be TRBD2 (6 bases). CDR3 length: 18 residues. V lost 0 bases, J lost 2 bases, and 17 bases lay in between. The V gene's germline CDR1 is SGHRS and CDR2 YFSETQ.